This TCR beta chain derives from a study of regulatory T cells in long-lasting Graves disease. Study results and caveats: The work looked only at peripheral blood and did not look at thyroid tissue. Relative to newly diagnosed Graves' patients, persistent ones had lower TCR diversity.

Building the TCR beta libraries relied on iRepertoire HTBI primers, and CDR3 regions underwent Arm-PCR. Each CDR3 protein is one row after TCRdb ran MiXCR on the multiplex PCR reads. The sample consists of more than 300,000 distinct CDR3 sequences, about an eighth of them appearing once. Details on this clonotype: What it binds is not known.

J lost 3 bases, V lost 4 bases, and 17 bases had no gene match. Germline V lookup: CDR1 LGHDT, CDR2 YNNKEL (reference sequence). The CDR3 covers 20 residues. This sample's time point: newly diagnosed GD, antithyroid drugs for less than 3 months. Construction of the TCR library relied on RNA isolated from PBMCs. These data are also associated with another study on T cells in Graves' hyperthyroidism and ophthalmopathy.

This TCR derives from a woman aged 18-29 years with Graves disease. The J gene is TRBJ2-6, the V gene TRBV3-1; 8 bases are a match to TRBD1. Here the sequenced sample was peripheral blood mononuclear cells (PBMCs), taken at new diagnosis, from a patient treated with antithyroid drugs. The CDR3 loop reads CASSPPDRVFVRGGANVLTF. CDR3 coding DNA: TGTGCCAGCAGCCCCCCGGACAGGGTCTTCGTCCGAGGTGGGGCCAACGTCCTGACTTTC.